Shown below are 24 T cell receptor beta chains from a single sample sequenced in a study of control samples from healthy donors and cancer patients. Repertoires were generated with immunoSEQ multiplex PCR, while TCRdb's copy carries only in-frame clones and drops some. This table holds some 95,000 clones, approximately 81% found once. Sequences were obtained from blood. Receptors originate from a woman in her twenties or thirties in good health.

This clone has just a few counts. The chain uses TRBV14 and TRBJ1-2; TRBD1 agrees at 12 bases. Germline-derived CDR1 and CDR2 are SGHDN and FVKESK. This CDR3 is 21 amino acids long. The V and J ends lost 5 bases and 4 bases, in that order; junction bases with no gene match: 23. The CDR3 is CASSSLGTGGPRPTITYGYTF. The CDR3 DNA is TGTGCCAGCAGCTCCTTGGGGACAGGGGGCCCCCGACCGACGATTACCTATGGCTACACCTTC.

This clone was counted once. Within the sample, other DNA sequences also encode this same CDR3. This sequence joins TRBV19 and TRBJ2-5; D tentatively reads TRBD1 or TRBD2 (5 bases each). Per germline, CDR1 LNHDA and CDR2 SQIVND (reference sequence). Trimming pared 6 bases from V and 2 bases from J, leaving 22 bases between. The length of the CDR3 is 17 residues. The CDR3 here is CASSRVFRGGAQETQYF. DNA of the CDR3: TGTGCCAGTAGCCGAGTGTTTCGGGGCGGCGCACAAGAGACCCAGTACTTC.

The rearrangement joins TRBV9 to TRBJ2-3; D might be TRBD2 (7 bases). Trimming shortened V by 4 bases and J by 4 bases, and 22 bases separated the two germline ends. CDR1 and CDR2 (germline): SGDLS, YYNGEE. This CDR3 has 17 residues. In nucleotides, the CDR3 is TGTGCCAGCAGCCTGGATCCCGGAGGGGGGGGTGCAGATACGCAGTATTTT. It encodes CASSLDPGGGGADTQYF.

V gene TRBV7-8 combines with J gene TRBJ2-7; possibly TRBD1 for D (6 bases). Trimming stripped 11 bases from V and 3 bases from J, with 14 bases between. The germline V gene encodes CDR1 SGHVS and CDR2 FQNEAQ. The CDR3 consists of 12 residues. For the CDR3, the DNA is TGTGCCTCGGGACAAACGAACTACGAGCAGTACTTC. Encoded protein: CASGQTNYEQYF.

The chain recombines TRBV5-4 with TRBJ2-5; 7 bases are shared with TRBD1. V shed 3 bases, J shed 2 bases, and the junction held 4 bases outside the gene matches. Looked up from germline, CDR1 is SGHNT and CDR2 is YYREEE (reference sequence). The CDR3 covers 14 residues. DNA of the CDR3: TGTGCCAGCAGCTGGGGGACAGCGCAAGAGACCCAGTACTTC. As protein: CASSWGTAQETQYF.

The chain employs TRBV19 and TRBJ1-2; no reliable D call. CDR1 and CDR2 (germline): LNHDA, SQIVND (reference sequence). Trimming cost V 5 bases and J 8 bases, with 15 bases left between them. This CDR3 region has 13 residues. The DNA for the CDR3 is TGTGCCAGTAGTCAGACTGGTATGCAGGGCTACACCTTC. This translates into CASSQTGMQGYTF. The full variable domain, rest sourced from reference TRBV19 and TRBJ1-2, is DGGITQSPKYLFRKEGQNVTLSCEQNLNHDAMYWYRQDPGQGLRLIYYSQIVNDFQKGDIAEGYSVSREKKESFPLTVTSAQKNPTAFYLCASSQTGMQGYTFGSGTRLTVV.

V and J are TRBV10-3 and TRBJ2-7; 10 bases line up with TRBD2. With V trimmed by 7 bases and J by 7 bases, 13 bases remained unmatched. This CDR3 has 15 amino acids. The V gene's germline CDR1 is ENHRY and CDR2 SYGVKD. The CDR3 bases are TGTGCCATCACTGACATAGCGGGGGGTCCTGGGGAGCAGTACTTC. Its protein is CAITDIAGGPGEQYF.

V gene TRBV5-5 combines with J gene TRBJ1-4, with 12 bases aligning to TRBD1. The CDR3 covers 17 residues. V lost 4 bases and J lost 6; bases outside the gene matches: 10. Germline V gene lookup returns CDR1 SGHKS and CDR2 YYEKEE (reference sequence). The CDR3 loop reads CASSKGQGAHVDEKLFF. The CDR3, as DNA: TGTGCCAGCAGCAAGGGACAGGGGGCGCATGTGGATGAAAAACTGTTTTTT.

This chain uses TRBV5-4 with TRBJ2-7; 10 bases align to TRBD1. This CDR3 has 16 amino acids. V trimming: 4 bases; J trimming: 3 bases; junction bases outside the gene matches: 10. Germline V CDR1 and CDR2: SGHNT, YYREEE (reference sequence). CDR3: CASSMGGTGALYEQYF. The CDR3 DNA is TGTGCCAGCAGCATGGGAGGGACAGGGGCACTCTACGAGCAGTACTTC.

In nucleotides, the CDR3 is TGTGCCAGCAGCCACCTAGCGGGGGGGCGGGACACCGGGGAGCTGTTTTTT. It encodes CASSHLAGGRDTGELFF. V is TRBV3-1 (or the pseudogene TRBV3-2) and J is TRBJ2-2; 12 bases are a match to TRBD2. The V gene's germline CDR1 is LGHDT and CDR2 YNNKEL (reference sequence). The CDR3 length is 17 residues. V gave up 3 bases and J gave up 3 bases; unmatched junction bases: 5.

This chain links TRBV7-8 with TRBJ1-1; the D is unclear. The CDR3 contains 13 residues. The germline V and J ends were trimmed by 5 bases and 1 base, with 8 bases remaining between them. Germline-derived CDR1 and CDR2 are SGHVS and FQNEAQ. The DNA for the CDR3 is TGTGCCAGCAGCGACACGGCGAACACTGAAGCTTTCTTT. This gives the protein CASSDTANTEAFF.

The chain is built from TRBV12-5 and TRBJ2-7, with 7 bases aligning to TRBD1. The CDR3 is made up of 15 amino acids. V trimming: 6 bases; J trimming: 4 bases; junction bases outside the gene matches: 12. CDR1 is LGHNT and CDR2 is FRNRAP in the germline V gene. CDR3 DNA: TGTGCTAGTGGCCCCGACAGGGCCCCACTATACGAGCAGTACTTC. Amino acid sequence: CASGPDRAPLYEQYF.

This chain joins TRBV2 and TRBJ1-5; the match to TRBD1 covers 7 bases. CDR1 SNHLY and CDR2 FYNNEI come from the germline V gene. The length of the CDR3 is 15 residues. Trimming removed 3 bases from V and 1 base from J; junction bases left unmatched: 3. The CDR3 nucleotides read TGTGCCAGCAGTGACGGCAGGGGGAGCAATCAGCCCCAGCATTTT. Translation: CASSDGRGSNQPQHF. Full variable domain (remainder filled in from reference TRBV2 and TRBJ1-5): EPEVTQTPSHQVTQMGQEVILRCVPISNHLYFYWYRQILGQKVEFLVSFYNNEISEKSEIFDDQFSVERPDGSNFTLKIRSTKLEDSAMYFCASSDGRGSNQPQHFGDGTRLSIL.

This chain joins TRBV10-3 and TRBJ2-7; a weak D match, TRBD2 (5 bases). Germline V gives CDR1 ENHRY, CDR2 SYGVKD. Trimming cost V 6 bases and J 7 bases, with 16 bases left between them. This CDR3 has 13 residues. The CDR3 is CAISLLETGEQYF. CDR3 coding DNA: TGTGCCATCAGCCTACTAGAGACGGGGGAGCAGTACTTC.

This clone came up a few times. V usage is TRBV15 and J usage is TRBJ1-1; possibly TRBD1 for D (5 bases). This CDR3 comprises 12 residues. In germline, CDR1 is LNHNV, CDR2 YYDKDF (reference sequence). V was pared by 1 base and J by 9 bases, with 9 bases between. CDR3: CATSRATVQAFF. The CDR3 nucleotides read TGTGCCACCAGCAGAGCGACAGTTCAAGCTTTCTTT. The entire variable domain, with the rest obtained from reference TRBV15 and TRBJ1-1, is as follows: DAMVIQNPRYQVTQFGKPVTLSCSQTLNHNVMYWYQQKSSQAPKLLFHYYDKDFNNEADTPDNFQSRRPNTSFCFLDIRSPGLGDTAMYLCATSRATVQAFFGQGTRLTVV.

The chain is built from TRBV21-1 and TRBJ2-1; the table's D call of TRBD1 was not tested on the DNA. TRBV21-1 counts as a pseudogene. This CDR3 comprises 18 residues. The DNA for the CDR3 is TGTGCCAGCAGCAAAGGTGGACAGCCTGTACTTCCCTACAATGAGCAGTTCTTC. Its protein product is CASSKGGQPVLPYNEQFF.

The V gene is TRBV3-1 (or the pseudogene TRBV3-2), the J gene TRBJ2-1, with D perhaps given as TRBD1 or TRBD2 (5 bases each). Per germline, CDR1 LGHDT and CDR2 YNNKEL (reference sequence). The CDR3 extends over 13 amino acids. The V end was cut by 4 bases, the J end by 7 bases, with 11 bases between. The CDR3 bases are TGTGCCAGCAGCCGAGGGGTAACGAATGAGCAGTTCTTC. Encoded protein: CASSRGVTNEQFF.

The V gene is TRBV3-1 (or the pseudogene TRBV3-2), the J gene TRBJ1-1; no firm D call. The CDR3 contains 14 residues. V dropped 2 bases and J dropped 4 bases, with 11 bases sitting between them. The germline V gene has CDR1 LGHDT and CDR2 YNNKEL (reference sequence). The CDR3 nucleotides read TGTGCCAGCAGCCAATACCAGGACGGCACTGAAGCTTTCTTT. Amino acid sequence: CASSQYQDGTEAFF.

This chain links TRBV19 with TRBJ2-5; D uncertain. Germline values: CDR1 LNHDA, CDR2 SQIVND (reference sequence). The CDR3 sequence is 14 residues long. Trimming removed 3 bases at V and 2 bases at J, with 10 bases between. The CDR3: CASSIGHHQETQYF. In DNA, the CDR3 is TGTGCCAGTAGTATTGGGCACCATCAAGAGACCCAGTACTTC.

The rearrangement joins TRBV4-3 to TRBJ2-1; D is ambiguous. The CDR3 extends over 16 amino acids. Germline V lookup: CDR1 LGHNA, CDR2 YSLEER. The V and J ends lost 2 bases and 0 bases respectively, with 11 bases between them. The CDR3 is CASSQSRASSYNEQFF. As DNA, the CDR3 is TGCGCCAGCAGCCAATCCCGGGCCAGCTCCTACAATGAGCAGTTCTTC.

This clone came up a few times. The CDR3 nucleotides read TGTGCCAGCAGTCTGGGGACAGGAAACACCATATATTTT. Encoded protein: CASSLGTGNTIYF. V is TRBV12-3 or TRBV12-4 and J is TRBJ1-3; possibly TRBD1 for D (6 bases). V was pared by 5 bases and J by 4 bases, with 9 bases between. The CDR3 loop spans 13 amino acids.

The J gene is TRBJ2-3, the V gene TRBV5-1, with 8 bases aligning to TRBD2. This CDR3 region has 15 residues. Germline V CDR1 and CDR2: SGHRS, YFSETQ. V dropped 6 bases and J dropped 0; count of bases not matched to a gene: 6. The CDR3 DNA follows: TGCGCCAGCAACTTACGGGGGGGTAGCACAGATACGCAGTATTTT. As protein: CASNLRGGSTDTQYF.

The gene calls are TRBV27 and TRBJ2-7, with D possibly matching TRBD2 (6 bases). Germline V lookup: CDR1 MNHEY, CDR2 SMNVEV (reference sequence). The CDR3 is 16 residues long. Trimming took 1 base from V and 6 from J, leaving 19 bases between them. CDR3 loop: CASSLFGGGREGEQYF. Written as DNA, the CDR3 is TGTGCCAGCAGTTTATTCGGGGGTGGCAGGGAAGGCGAGCAGTACTTC.

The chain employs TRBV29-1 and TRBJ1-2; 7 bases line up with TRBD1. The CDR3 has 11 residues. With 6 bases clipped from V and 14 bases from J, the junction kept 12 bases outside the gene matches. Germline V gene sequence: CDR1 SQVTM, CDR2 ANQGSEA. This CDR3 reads CSVGSRQGMTF. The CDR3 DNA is TGCAGCGTCGGTTCGCGACAGGGTATGACCTTC.